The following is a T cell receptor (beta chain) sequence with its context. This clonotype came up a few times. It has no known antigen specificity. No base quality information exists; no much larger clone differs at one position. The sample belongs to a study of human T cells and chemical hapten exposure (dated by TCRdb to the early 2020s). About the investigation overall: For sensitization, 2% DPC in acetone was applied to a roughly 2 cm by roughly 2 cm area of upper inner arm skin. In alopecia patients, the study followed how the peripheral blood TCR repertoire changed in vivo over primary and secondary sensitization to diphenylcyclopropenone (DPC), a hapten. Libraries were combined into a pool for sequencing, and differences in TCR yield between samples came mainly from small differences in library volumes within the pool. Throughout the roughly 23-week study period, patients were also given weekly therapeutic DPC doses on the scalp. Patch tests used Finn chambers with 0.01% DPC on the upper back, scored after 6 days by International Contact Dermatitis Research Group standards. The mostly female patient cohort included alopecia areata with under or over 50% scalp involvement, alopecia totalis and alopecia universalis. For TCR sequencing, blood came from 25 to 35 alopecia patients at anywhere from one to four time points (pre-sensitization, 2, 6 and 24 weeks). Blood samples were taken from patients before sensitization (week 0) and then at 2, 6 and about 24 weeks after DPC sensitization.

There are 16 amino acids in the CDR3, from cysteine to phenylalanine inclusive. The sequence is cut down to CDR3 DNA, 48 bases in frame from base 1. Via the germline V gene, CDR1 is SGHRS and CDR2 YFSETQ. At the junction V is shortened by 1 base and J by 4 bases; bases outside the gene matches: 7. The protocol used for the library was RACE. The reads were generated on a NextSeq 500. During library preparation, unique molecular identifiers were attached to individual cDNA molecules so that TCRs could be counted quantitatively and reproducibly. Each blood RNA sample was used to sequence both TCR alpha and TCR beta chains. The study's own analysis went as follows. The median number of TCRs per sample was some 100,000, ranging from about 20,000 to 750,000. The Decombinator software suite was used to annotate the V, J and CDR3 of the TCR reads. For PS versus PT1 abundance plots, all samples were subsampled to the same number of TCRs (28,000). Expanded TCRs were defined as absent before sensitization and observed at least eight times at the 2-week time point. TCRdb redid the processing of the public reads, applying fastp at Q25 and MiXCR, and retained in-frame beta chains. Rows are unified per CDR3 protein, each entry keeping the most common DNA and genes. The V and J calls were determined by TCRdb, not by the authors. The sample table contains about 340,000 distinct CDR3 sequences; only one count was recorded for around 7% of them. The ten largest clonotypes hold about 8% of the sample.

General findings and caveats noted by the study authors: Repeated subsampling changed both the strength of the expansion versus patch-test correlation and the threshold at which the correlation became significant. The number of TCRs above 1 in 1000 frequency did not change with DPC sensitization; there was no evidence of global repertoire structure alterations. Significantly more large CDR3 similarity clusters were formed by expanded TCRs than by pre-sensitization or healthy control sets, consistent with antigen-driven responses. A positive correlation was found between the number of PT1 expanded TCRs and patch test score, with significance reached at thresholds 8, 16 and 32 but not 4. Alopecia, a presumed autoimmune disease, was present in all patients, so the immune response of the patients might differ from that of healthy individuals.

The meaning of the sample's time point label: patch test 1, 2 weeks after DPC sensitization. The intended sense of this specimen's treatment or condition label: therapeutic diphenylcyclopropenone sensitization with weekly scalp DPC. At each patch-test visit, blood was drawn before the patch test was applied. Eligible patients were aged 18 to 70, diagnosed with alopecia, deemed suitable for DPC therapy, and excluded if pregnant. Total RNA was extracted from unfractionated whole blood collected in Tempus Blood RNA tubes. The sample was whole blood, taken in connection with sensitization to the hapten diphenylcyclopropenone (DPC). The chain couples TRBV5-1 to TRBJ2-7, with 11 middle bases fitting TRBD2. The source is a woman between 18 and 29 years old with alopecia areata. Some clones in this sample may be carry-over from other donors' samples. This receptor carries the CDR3 CASSLTSGGLLYEQYF. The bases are TGCGCCAGCAGCTTGACTAGCGGGGGCCTCCTGTACGAGCAGTACTTC.